This TCR beta chain derives from a study of shared clonotypes between healthy human individuals. The V gene's germline CDR1 is MNHNS and CDR2 SASEGT. V was cut by 4 bases and J by 15 bases, with 16 bases left in between. The CDR3 is 12 amino acids. Study conclusions and caveats: Shared across a handful of donors were roughly 5.3% of the naive CD4 clonotypes. Naive subsets typically showed greater estimated richness than memory subsets. For sorted subsets, rarefaction showed incomplete sequencing despite large depth.

This table comes from immunoSEQ multiplex PCR, and its TCRdb copy is limited to in-frame clones, with some not included. The repertoire includes approximately 720,000 clones, 72% of them detected once, and around 2% sits in the top ten. This clone was recorded once. Its matching antigen is unknown. Sequenced sample: memory CD4+ T cells sorted from blood. Subset in this sample: CD45RA-negative fraction. The sequence was obtained from a woman aged 30 to 39 in good health. The J gene is TRBJ2-1, the V gene TRBV6-1; D is perhaps TRBD1 or TRBD2 (5 bases each). The CDR3 sequence is CASSVTAARPFF. The CDR3 nucleotides are TGTGCCAGCAGTGTGACAGCGGCCCGGCCGTTCTTC.